What follows are 5 T cell receptor beta chains derived from one specimen sequenced in a study of blood T cell repertoires in COVID-19. The assay was immunoSEQ multiplex PCR, and TCRdb's table has in-frame clones only and misses some. The sample holds about 240,000 clones; 80% to 90% are singletons and the top ten take 4.7%. Sequenced material: peripheral blood. Receptors were obtained from a woman aged 70-85 years with acute or convalescent COVID-19.

The chain carries TRBV7-9 and TRBJ2-2; 7 bases are shared with TRBD1. The CDR3 length is 15 residues. Germline V gives CDR1 SEHNR, CDR2 FQNEAQ (reference sequence). The trim removed 5 bases at V and 4 bases at J, leaving 7 bases unmatched. This CDR3 is CASSALTGSTGELFF. CDR3 DNA sequence: TGTGCCAGCAGCGCCTTGACAGGGTCCACCGGGGAGCTGTTTTTT. The full variable domain, in which reference TRBV7-9 and TRBJ2-2 provide the parts outside the CDR3, is DTGVSQNPRHKITKRGQNVTFRCDPISEHNRLYWYRQTLGQGPEFLTYFQNEAQLEKSRLLSDRFSAERPKGSFSTLEIQRTEQGDSAMYLCASSALTGSTGELFFGEGSRLTVL.

The chain couples TRBV4-3 to TRBJ1-2; D unclear. V shed 0 bases and J shed 2 bases, with 10 bases lying between them. The CDR3 length is 15 residues. In germline, CDR1 is LGHNA, CDR2 YSLEER. CDR3 DNA: TGCGCCAGCAGCCAAGATCTGGCGGTAAACTATGGCTACACCTTC. This sequence encodes CASSQDLAVNYGYTF.

The gene calls are TRBV19 and TRBJ1-2; 8 bases map to TRBD1. Trimming took 3 bases from V and 2 from J; bases not matched to a gene: 5. The germline CDR1 and CDR2 sequences are LNHDA and SQIVND (reference sequence). The CDR3 extends over 15 amino acids. CDR3 sequence reads: CASSMGTGLNYGYTF. For the CDR3, the DNA is TGTGCCAGTAGTATGGGGACAGGACTCAACTATGGCTACACCTTC.

The chain uses TRBV11-2 and TRBJ1-4; TRBD1 might be the D (5 bases). The CDR3 contains 15 residues. V shed 1 base and J shed 2 bases, with 8 bases lying between them. Germline CDR1 SGHAT, CDR2 FQNNGV. This CDR3 is CASSLGGVTNEKLFF. CDR3 nucleotide sequence: TGTGCCAGCAGCTTAGGGGGGGTGACTAATGAAAAACTGTTTTTT. The full variable domain, in which reference TRBV11-2 and TRBJ1-4 provide the parts outside the CDR3, is EAGVAQSPRYKIIEKRQSVAFWCNPISGHATLYWYQQILGQGPKLLIQFQNNGVVDDSQLPKDRFSAERLKGVDSTLKIQPAKLEDSAVYLCASSLGGVTNEKLFFGSGTQLSVL.

This clone appeared once. This chain joins TRBV5-4 and TRBJ2-7; a possible D gene is TRBD1 (6 bases). This CDR3 contains 11 residues. The germline V gene encodes CDR1 SGHNT and CDR2 YYREEE (reference sequence). The germline V and J ends were trimmed by 10 bases and 6 bases, with 14 bases remaining between them. CDR3 region: CAGGRGPEQYF. The CDR3 DNA is TGTGCCGGGGGCAGGGGCCCCGAGCAGTACTTC. Variable domain in full (rest from reference TRBV5-4 and TRBJ2-7): ETGVTQSPTHLIKTRGQQVTLRCSSQSGHNTVSWYQQALGQGPQFIFQYYREEENGRGNFPPRFSGLQFPNYSSELNVNALELDDSALYLCAGGRGPEQYFGPGTRLTVT.